The rows below give T cell receptor beta chains drawn from one sample of a study of blood T cell repertoires in COVID-19. Produced via immunoSEQ multiplex PCR; TCRdb's table is partial and in-frame only. The data contain under 250,000 clones, nearly 90% of them singletons. Material: PBMCs or T cells enriched from blood (not recorded which). The receptors here all came from a man aged 25 to 40 who had recovered from COVID-19. Both conserved end residues are part of each CDR3. The order of the fields is J gene, D gene, V gene, clone size, CDR3 length, CDR3 DNA, CDR3 protein. D genes are given only for firm matches. Size tells how often a clone was seen (once, few, many) or the class of an expanded clone, and some rows leave it out.

TRBJ1-2,NA,TRBV7-2,NA,12,TGTGCCAGCAGCTCTAACAGGGCTGGCTACACCTTC,CASSSNRAGYTF
TRBJ1-1,NA,TRBV10-3,NA,17,TGTGCCATCAGTGAGTCGAGTTGGGGGGGGATGAACACTGAAGCTTTCTTT,CAISESSWGGMNTEAFF
TRBJ1-5,NA,TRBV6-2/TRBV6-3,NA,19,TGTGCCAGCAGTCCGAGGACAGCGACAGCCCGATATAGCAATCAGCCCCAGCATTTT,CASSPRTATARYSNQPQHF
TRBJ2-2,TRBD2,TRBV7-2,NA,14,TGTGCCAGCAGCTTAGCGCGGGGGGCCGGGGAGCTGTTTTTT,CASSLARGAGELFF
TRBJ2-2,NA,TRBV27,NA,13,TGTGCCAGCAGTTTACAGGGGACCGGGGAGCTGTTTTTT,CASSLQGTGELFF
TRBJ1-5,NA,TRBV19,NA,14,TGTGCCAGCGAGAAGGGAGATAGCAATCAGCCCCAGCATTTT,CASEKGDSNQPQHF
TRBJ2-1,NA,TRBV7-9,NA,13,TGTGCCAGCAGCCCCAGCTCCTACAATGAGCAGTTCTTC,CASSPSSYNEQFF
TRBJ1-2,TRBD1,TRBV5-1,NA,13,TGCGCCAGCAGCCCGGGACAGAACTATGGCTACACCTTC,CASSPGQNYGYTF
TRBJ2-1,NA,TRBV7-2,NA,14,TGTGCCAGCAGCCAGCTCGGAGGGAGGAATGAGCAGTTCTTC,CASSQLGGRNEQFF
TRBJ1-2,NA,TRBV6-5,NA,14,TGTGCCAGCAGTCTACAGGGACCCCACTATGGCTACACCTTC,CASSLQGPHYGYTF
TRBJ2-2,TRBD2,TRBV10-3,NA,17,TGTGCCACCCGGGAACTAGCGGGGGGCCAGAACACCGGGGAGCTGTTTTTT,CATRELAGGQNTGELFF
TRBJ2-1,NA,TRBV27,NA,12,TGTGCCAGCAGTGGACAACGGAATGAGCAGTTCTTC,CASSGQRNEQFF
TRBJ1-3,NA,TRBV7-2,once,14,TGTGCCAGCAGTAAAAGGGAGGGAATCGGCACCATATATTTT,CASSKREGIGTIYF
TRBJ2-2,NA,TRBV3-1/TRBV3-2,NA,15,TGTGCCAGCAGCCAATACCTAGCTGTTACCGGGGAGCTGTTTTTT,CASSQYLAVTGELFF
TRBJ2-1,NA,TRBV7-9,NA,12,TGTGCCAGCAGCAGAGACGGAGGAGAGCAGTTCTTC,CASSRDGGEQFF
TRBJ1-4,TRBD1,TRBV29-1,NA,13,TGCAGCGTTAACAGGGGGCGCGGGGAAAAACTGTTTTTT,CSVNRGRGEKLFF
TRBJ2-5,NA,TRBV7-9,NA,13,TGTGCCAGCAGCTTAATCGGGAGAGAGACCCAGTACTTC,CASSLIGRETQYF
TRBJ1-2,NA,TRBV11-2,NA,13,TGTGCCAGCAGCCCGCGGTGGGGGGGTGGCTACACCTTC,CASSPRWGGGYTF
TRBJ2-3,NA,TRBV12-3/TRBV12-4,NA,12,TGTGCCAGCAGTTTCTCCACAGATACGCAGTATTTT,CASSFSTDTQYF
TRBJ2-2,TRBD2,TRBV25-1,NA,15,TGTGCCAGCAATCCGACTAGCGGGAGCACCGGGGAGCTGTTTTTT,CASNPTSGSTGELFF
TRBJ1-2,TRBD1,TRBV5-6,NA,15,TGTGCCAGCAGCTTGATTTCGAGAGGGGGCACTGGCTACACCTTC,CASSLISRGGTGYTF
TRBJ1-2,TRBD1,TRBV10-3,NA,15,TGTGCCATCAGTGAGGTTACCGGGACAGGGGATGGCTACACCTTC,CAISEVTGTGDGYTF